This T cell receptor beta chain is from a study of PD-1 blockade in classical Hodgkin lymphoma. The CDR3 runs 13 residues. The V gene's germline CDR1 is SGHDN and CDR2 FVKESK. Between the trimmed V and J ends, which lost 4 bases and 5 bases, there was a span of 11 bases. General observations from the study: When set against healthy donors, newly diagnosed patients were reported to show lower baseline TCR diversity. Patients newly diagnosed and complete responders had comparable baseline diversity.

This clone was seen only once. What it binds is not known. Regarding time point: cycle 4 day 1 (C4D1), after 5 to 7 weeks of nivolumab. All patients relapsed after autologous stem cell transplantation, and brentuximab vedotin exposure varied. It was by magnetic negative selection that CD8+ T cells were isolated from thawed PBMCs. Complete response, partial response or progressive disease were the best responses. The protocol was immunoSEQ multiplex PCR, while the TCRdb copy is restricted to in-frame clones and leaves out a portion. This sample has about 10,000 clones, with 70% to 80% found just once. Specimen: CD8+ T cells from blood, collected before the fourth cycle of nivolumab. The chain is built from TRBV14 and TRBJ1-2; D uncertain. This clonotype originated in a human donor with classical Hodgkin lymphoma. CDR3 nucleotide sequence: TGTGCCAGCAGCCCCGGACGGTCATATGGCTACACCTTC. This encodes CASSPGRSYGYTF.